Sequencing of this T cell receptor (beta chain) was carried out in a study of cytomegalovirus exposure and HLA in healthy donors. In its sample, this clone was seen a few times. Its antigen remains unknown. Study outcomes and limitations: Cytomegalovirus-associated status was assigned to 164 TCR beta chains.

Primers included in the PCR were 60 Vbeta and 13 Jbeta primers. Sequenced by immunoSEQ multiplex PCR; TCRdb stores in-frame clones only, minus some. The sample holds approximately 130,000 clones, roughly three quarters seen once. CDR1 SGHRS and CDR2 YFSETQ come from the germline V gene. V was shortened by 0 bases and J by 0 bases, with 6 bases between the two germline ends. This CDR3 spans 14 amino acids. Material for sequencing was PBMCs. The gene calls are TRBV5-1 and TRBJ1-2; D is unclear. This clonotype was obtained from a man aged 30-40 years in good health and CMV-seronegative. In DNA, the CDR3 is TGCGCCAGCAGCTTGGGCAGGCCTAACTATGGCTACACCTTC. Its translation: CASSLGRPNYGYTF.